The clone carrying this TCR beta chain was seen many times. Germline-derived CDR1 and CDR2 are MNHEY and SVGEGT. The CDR3 loop spans 13 amino acids. Trimming stripped 8 bases from V and 9 bases from J, with 17 bases between. The data were obtained in a study of T-cell reconstitution after alpha-beta-depleted transplantation in children. Unique molecular identifiers tagged the TCRbeta library. TCRdb re-called the PCR reads with MiXCR, one entry per CDR3 protein. This sample yields about 460,000 distinct CDR3 sequences, of which about 12% are seen a single time; about 6% belongs to the top ten. Sequencing was performed on PBMCs from the stem cell graft donor, taken from the stem cell graft. V gene TRBV6-2 or TRBV6-3 combines with J gene TRBJ2-1; no definite D call. The TCR sequence derives from a human donor who donated a stem cell graft to a child with combined immunodeficiency. The CDR3 spells CASAPVGTPEQFF. CDR3 DNA: TGTGCCAGCGCTCCGGTCGGTACGCCTGAGCAGTTCTTC.